Described below is a single T cell receptor beta chain sequence and its context. The antigen remains undetermined. The sample originates from a study of cytomegalovirus exposure and HLA in healthy donors. Trimming took 4 bases from V and 0 from J, leaving 13 bases between them. CDR3 size: 16 residues. The germline V gene has CDR1 MNHEY and CDR2 SMNVEV (reference sequence). The PCR was carried out with 60 Vbeta primers and 13 Jbeta primers. Here immunoSEQ multiplex PCR was the method, and the copy in TCRdb shows in-frame clones only, minus some. The sample includes some 180,000 clones, about 79% of them seen just once. Study-wide points: It is likely that the observed cluster of highly shared sequence variants was a sequencing artifact.

Sequencing was done on a sample of PBMCs. This chain uses TRBV27 with TRBJ2-4; TRBD1 is a possible D gene (5 bases). The receptor comes from a man aged 18 to 30 in good health and CMV-seronegative. The CDR3 protein is CASSYRRVKAKNIQYF. The CDR3 bases are TGTGCCAGCAGTTACCGCAGGGTCAAAGCCAAAAACATTCAGTACTTC.